What follows describes a single TCR beta chain. Its antigen remains unidentified. Researchers ran the PCR with 60 Vbeta and 13 Jbeta primers. Produced via immunoSEQ multiplex PCR; TCRdb's table is partial and in-frame only. Of about 170,000 clones in the sample, roughly 80% were seen once. This CDR3 contains 13 residues. Germline V lookup: CDR1 SGHKS, CDR2 YYEKEE (reference sequence). V was pared by 5 bases and J by 1 base, with 9 bases between. This sample was taken from a study of cytomegalovirus exposure and HLA in healthy donors. Findings and limits, study-wide: Previous analysis showed most TCR beta V segments were productive about 87% or about 30% of the time. The authors excluded some V segments, including TRBV6-2 and TRBV6-3, as indistinguishable. Analyzed later, association rates of TCRs varied across HLA loci, with DRB1 most and HLA-C fewest.

The chain joins TRBV5-5 to TRBJ1-1, with D maybe TRBD1 (5 bases). The sample consisted of PBMCs. The sequence was collected from a male donor in good health and CMV-seronegative. CDR3 sequence: CASRNTGNTEAFF. CDR3 in DNA: TGTGCCAGCAGGAATACAGGGAACACTGAAGCTTTCTTT.